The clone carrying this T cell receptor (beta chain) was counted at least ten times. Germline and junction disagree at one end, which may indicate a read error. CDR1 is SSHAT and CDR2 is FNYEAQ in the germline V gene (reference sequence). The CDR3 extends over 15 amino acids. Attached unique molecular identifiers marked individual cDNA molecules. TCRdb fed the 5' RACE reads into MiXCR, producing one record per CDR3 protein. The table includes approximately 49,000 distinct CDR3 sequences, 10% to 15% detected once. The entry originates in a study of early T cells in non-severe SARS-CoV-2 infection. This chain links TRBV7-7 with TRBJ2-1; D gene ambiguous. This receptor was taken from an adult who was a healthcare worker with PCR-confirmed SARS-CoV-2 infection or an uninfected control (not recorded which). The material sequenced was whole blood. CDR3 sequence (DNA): TGTGCTAGCAGCTTAGGGCCCAGCTCCTACAATGAGCAGTTCTTC. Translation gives CASSLGPSSYNEQFF.